This TCR beta chain was recorded in a study of T cell responses to AZD1222 COVID-19 vaccine. Repertoires were generated with immunoSEQ multiplex PCR, while TCRdb's copy carries only in-frame clones and drops some. The repertoire holds some 170,000 clones, with around 90% as singletons. V lost 1 base to trimming and J lost 4 bases, with 1 base between them. The CDR3 loop spans 11 amino acids. CDR1 MDHEN and CDR2 SYDVKM come from the germline V gene. The material was peripheral blood, obtained on day 0 of AZD1222 vaccination. J is TRBJ1-1 and V is TRBV28; D is ambiguous. This TCR was recovered from an adult in good health. For the CDR3, the DNA is TGTGCCAGCAGTTTATTCACTGAAGCTTTCTTT. Protein: CASSLFTEAFF.